This TCR beta chain was identified during a study of cytomegalovirus exposure and HLA in healthy donors (dated by TCRdb to the late 2010s). For the study in its entirety: According to a later analysis, the approximately 120 validation repertoires were produced on the same platform as the roughly 700 repertoires of the first cohort. The study aimed to test whether signatures of past pathogen exposure could be identified by cataloging public T cell receptors. Besides the first cohort of around 700 subjects, a separate validation cohort made up of 90 to 150 different subjects was used. The study combined high-throughput TCR immunosequencing, statistical association of individual TCRs with disease status, and machine learning to predict cytomegalovirus infection status. Overall results and qualifications from the work: Most TCR sequences were seen in very few donors, while some public TCRs were found in many individuals. The authors suggested that the approach could potentially be extended to other disease states and immunological phenotypes. Subsequent analysis determined that TCRs grouped into clusters in the first cohort also showed a tendency toward co-occurrence across the 120 or so validation repertoires, and approximately 93% of cluster scores exceeded 0. In the study, around 150 TCR beta chains were listed as associated with cytomegalovirus. The validation cohort had no HLA typing available for a later analysis, so co-occurrence within that cohort was assessed over all 120 or so repertoires. The classifier was reported to diagnose cytomegalovirus status with high specificity and sensitivity in both the original cohort and the validation cohort. In vitro tests confirmed that a few of the cytomegalovirus-associated TCR beta chains recognize cytomegalovirus antigens.

Via the germline V gene, CDR1 is WSHSY and CDR2 SAAADI. Including cysteine and phenylalanine, the CDR3 has 12 amino acids. Only the CDR3 part of the read is kept: 36 bases, read in frame from the first base. The germline V end is reduced by 8 bases and the J end by 8 bases; junction bases left unmatched: 5. To prepare the library, the immunoSEQ multiplex PCR assay was applied. As for how the authors treated the data: A statistical classification framework was built for diagnosing cytomegalovirus status from the catalog of TCR beta chain sequences. Here the immuneACCESS table is served through TCRdb, limited to in-frame sequences with V and J called. Missing clones are a known gap in these copies; in checked studies unresolved V genes cover under half, and the rest lacks a known reason. Clone size and V and J calls were adopted from that table, with D and trimming inferred from the DNA. The sample includes 200,000 to 250,000 clones, with roughly 91% observed a single time. The ten largest make up 1.5% to 2.5% of the sample.

Separate from the approximately 730-subject first cohort, the validation cohort of roughly 120 subjects was the group to which the donors belonged. This clone has just a few counts. Its antigen has not been determined. No base quality information exists; no much larger clone differs at one position. The source material was PBMCs. The chain is made from TRBV10-2 and TRBJ2-1; TRBD1 lines up with 8 middle nucleotides. This clonotype was obtained from a woman aged 18-29 years in good health and CMV-seropositive. The sequenced DNA: TGCGCCAGCGGTACAGGGGGTGATGAGCAGTTCTTC. It specifies CASGTGGDEQFF.